The 27 T cell receptor beta chains below all came from one sample that was sequenced in a study of response to subunit inactivated influenza vaccine. TCRdb re-derived calls from the RT-PCR reads in MiXCR, one entry per CDR3 protein. The table has more than 700,000 distinct CDR3 sequences, approximately 22% seen once. The material sequenced was PBMCs from blood, taken around 5 days after vaccination. The receptors were sampled from a man in his fifties who received an inactivated influenza vaccine.

The chain has TRBV9 and TRBJ2-3; D gene ambiguous. Germline V gene lookup returns CDR1 SGDLS and CDR2 YYNGEE. Between the trimmed V and J ends, which lost 3 bases and 5 bases, there was a span of 19 bases. The CDR3 sequence is 16 residues long. CDR3 residues: CASSAARAVRGDTQYF. The CDR3 coding sequence is TGTGCCAGCAGCGCCGCCCGGGCAGTTCGAGGAGATACGCAGTATTTT.

J is TRBJ2-3 and V is TRBV28, with D hard to call. The V end lost 2 bases, the J end lost 5 bases, and 8 bases lay between the germline ends. The CDR3 is made up of 13 amino acids. Per germline, CDR1 MDHEN and CDR2 SYDVKM. The chain's CDR3 is CASSLQAGDTQYF. For the CDR3, the DNA is TGTGCCAGCAGTTTACAAGCTGGAGATACGCAGTATTTT.

This clonotype was observed a handful of times. This chain links TRBV3-1 with TRBJ2-3; no definite D call. Germline CDR1 reads LGHDT; CDR2 reads YNNKEL (reference sequence). Trimming pared 1 base from V and 4 bases from J, leaving 12 bases between. The CDR3 runs to 15 residues. The CDR3 bases are TGTGCCAGCAGCCAAGGTGGCCGGTCGGCAGATACGCAGTATTTT. It codes for CASSQGGRSADTQYF.

This clonotype came up a few times. The CDR3, as DNA: TGTGCCAGCAGTTACTCGGGACTAGGGATGGAGACCCAGTACTTC. Amino acids: CASSYSGLGMETQYF. The rearrangement uses TRBV6-5 and TRBJ2-5; TRBD2 matches 8 bases. This CDR3 contains 15 residues. After removal of 0 bases from V and 5 bases from J, the junction contained 5 bases not matched to a gene. Germline V gene data show CDR1 as MNHEY and CDR2 as SVGAGI.

This clonotype was picked up a small number of times. The CDR3 region is CASSGTAGNTEAFF. The CDR3 bases are TGTGCCAGCAGCGGGACTGCGGGGAACACTGAAGCTTTCTTT. The chain joins TRBV7-9 to TRBJ1-1; possible D gene TRBD1, 5 bases. Trimming left V 5 bases short and J 1 base short, with 11 bases between. Germline lookup yields CDR1 SEHNR and CDR2 FQNEAQ (reference sequence). The CDR3 length is 14 residues.

This clonotype was counted between two and nine times. V and J are TRBV6-1 and TRBJ2-2; D gene ambiguous. Trimming took off 6 bases at V and 1 base at J, with 9 bases between the two ends. The CDR3 has 14 residues. CDR1 MNHNS and CDR2 SASEGT come from the germline V gene. The CDR3 is CASRSNRNTGELFF. The CDR3 nucleotides read TGTGCCAGCAGGTCCAATCGGAACACCGGGGAGCTGTTTTTT.

The V call is TRBV29-1, the J call TRBJ1-1, with D possibly TRBD1 on 6 matching bases. Trimming removed 6 bases at V and 1 base at J, with 9 bases between. The CDR3 extends over 12 amino acids. Germline V gives CDR1 SQVTM, CDR2 ANQGSEA. The CDR3 is CSVDRKNTEAFF. DNA for the CDR3: TGCAGCGTAGACAGGAAGAACACTGAAGCTTTCTTT.

This clonotype was detected only a few times. CDR3 protein: CSALGGTTNEKLFF. DNA of the CDR3: TGCAGTGCCCTGGGCGGCACAACTAATGAAAAACTGTTTTTT. The rearrangement links TRBV20-1 to TRBJ1-4, with unresolved D. The CDR3 runs to 14 residues. V was pared by 6 bases and J by 0 bases, with 11 bases between. Germline loops: CDR1 DFQATT, CDR2 SNEGSKA (reference sequence).

The sample holds many counts of this clonotype. The chain uses TRBV20-1 and TRBJ2-3; the D gene could be TRBD1 or TRBD2 (6 bases each). Germline V lookup: CDR1 DFQATT, CDR2 SNEGSKA (reference sequence). This CDR3 is built from 12 residues. V lost 8 bases to trimming and J lost 6 bases, with 15 bases between them. CDR3 residues: CSLQGLRDTQYF. DNA for the CDR3: TGCAGTCTACAGGGACTGAGGGATACGCAGTATTTT.

The chain couples TRBV5-4 to TRBJ2-3; 8 bases map to TRBD1. V trimming: 3 bases; J trimming: 0 bases; junction bases outside the gene matches: 3. This CDR3 has 15 residues. Germline V gene sequence: CDR1 SGHNT, CDR2 YYREEE (reference sequence). Here the CDR3 reads CASSYGQGSTDTQYF. CDR3 sequence (DNA): TGTGCCAGCAGCTACGGACAGGGAAGCACAGATACGCAGTATTTT.

This clonotype was counted a few times. The chain recombines TRBV20-1 with TRBJ2-3; 8 nucleotides align to TRBD2. The CDR3 length is 13 residues. Germline V gives CDR1 DFQATT, CDR2 SNEGSKA (reference sequence). The CDR3: CSSKRESGFGQYF. DNA for the CDR3: TGCAGCAGTAAGCGGGAGTCGGGATTCGGGCAGTATTTT.

The chain joins TRBV3-1 to TRBJ2-2; 10 bases match TRBD2. The CDR3 covers 18 residues. Germline trimming cut 0 bases from V and 0 bases from J; bases unmatched to any gene: 4. CDR1 is LGHDT, CDR2 YNNKEL, per germline (reference sequence). The CDR3 DNA reads as TGTGCCAGCAGCCAAGATCTACTAGCGGGGACGAACACCGGGGAGCTGTTTTTT. Its translation is CASSQDLLAGTNTGELFF.

The chain joins TRBV14 to TRBJ2-1; D gene ambiguous. Germline-derived CDR1 and CDR2 are SGHDN and FVKESK. The CDR3 contains 15 residues. Trimming took 2 bases from V and 3 from J, leaving 11 bases between them. The CDR3 sequence is CASSQILSSYNEQFF. The DNA for the CDR3 is TGTGCCAGCAGCCAAATCTTAAGTAGCTACAATGAGCAGTTCTTC.

This clonotype occurred a few times. The chain combines TRBV6-5 with TRBJ2-5, with 8 bases that match TRBD2. J lost 4 bases, V lost 2 bases, and 9 bases had no gene match. Germline-derived CDR1 and CDR2 are MNHEY and SVGAGI. The CDR3 sequence is 16 residues long. CDR3 amino acids: CASSYGIHGRGETQYF. The CDR3 nucleotides read TGTGCCAGCAGTTACGGGATCCACGGGAGGGGAGAGACCCAGTACTTC.

The J gene is TRBJ1-5, the V gene TRBV6-2 or TRBV6-3; weak D call: TRBD1 (6 bases). Germline-derived CDR1 and CDR2 are MNHEY and SVGEGT. CDR3 length: 13 residues. V was cut by 8 bases and J by 4 bases, with 12 bases left in between. Here the CDR3 DNA reads TGTGCCAGCGTAGACAGGCGGAATCAGCCCCAGCATTTT. As protein: CASVDRRNQPQHF.

This clonotype was detected many times. This chain connects TRBV6-5 to TRBJ1-1; unclear D gene. The V end was cut by 2 bases, the J end by 3 bases, with 10 bases between. The CDR3 is made up of 14 amino acids. Germline CDR1 reads MNHEY; CDR2 reads SVGAGI. The CDR3 loop reads CASSYESQDTEAFF. CDR3 in DNA: TGTGCCAGCAGTTACGAAAGCCAAGACACTGAAGCTTTCTTT.

V and J are TRBV3-1 and TRBJ2-7; 7 nucleotides match TRBD2. The CDR3 is 15 amino acids. CDR1 and CDR2 from the germline V gene are LGHDT and YNNKEL (reference sequence). The trim removed 2 bases at V and 3 bases at J, leaving 7 bases unmatched. For the CDR3, the DNA is TGTGCCAGCAGCCAATTTCGGGGGAGGGACTACGAGCAGTACTTC. Encoded protein: CASSQFRGRDYEQYF.

This chain uses TRBV11-1 with TRBJ2-5; either TRBD1 or TRBD2 may supply D (5 bases each). This CDR3 contains 15 residues. The germline CDR1 and CDR2 sequences are SGHAT and FQDESV (reference sequence). Trimming removed 5 bases from V and 4 bases from J, with 17 bases in between. As DNA, the CDR3 is TGTGCCAGCAGCAACACCGGGACCTCGGGAGAGACCCAGTACTTC. Translating it yields CASSNTGTSGETQYF. Variable domain in full (rest from reference TRBV11-1 and TRBJ2-5): EAEVAQSPRYKITEKSQAVAFWCDPISGHATLYWYRQILGQGPELLVQFQDESVVDDSQLPKDRFSAERLKGVDSTLKIQPAELGDSAMYLCASSNTGTSGETQYFGPGTRLLVL.

This chain connects TRBV12-3 or TRBV12-4 to TRBJ1-3, with a possible D match to TRBD1 (6 bases). With 6 bases removed from V and 4 bases from J, the gap between germline ends came to 19 bases. The CDR3 is 16 residues long. CDR3 residues: CASRHSQQGYGNTIYF. The CDR3 region has the DNA TGTGCCAGCAGGCATAGTCAACAGGGTTACGGAAACACCATATATTTT.

This clonotype showed up just a few times. V gene TRBV29-1 combines with J gene TRBJ2-7, with 8 bases lining up with TRBD1. CDR1 and CDR2 (germline): SQVTM, ANQGSEA. CDR3 length equals 14 residues. Trimming at V came to 2 bases and at J to 1 base, leaving 4 bases not matched to a gene. The CDR3 spells CSVELRGHSYEQYF. The CDR3 region has the DNA TGCAGCGTTGAACTCAGGGGGCATTCCTACGAGCAGTACTTC.

J is TRBJ1-2 and V is TRBV7-2, with D maybe TRBD1 (5 bases). The V end was cut by 5 bases, the J end by 2 bases, with 12 bases between. CDR1 and CDR2 (germline): SGHTA, FQGNSA. This CDR3 contains 14 residues. Written as DNA, the CDR3 is TGTGCCAGCAGCCCAGACAGTGGCAACTATGGCTACACCTTC. This sequence encodes CASSPDSGNYGYTF.

In its sample, this clonotype was seen a few times. The gene calls are TRBV20-1 and TRBJ2-7; 8 bases agree with TRBD1. The J segment lost 2 bases and the V segment lost 2 bases, leaving 11 bases of the junction unmatched. Germline CDR1 and CDR2: DFQATT and SNEGSKA (reference sequence). CDR3 length: 16 amino acids. The CDR3 sequence: CSARPLDRGLTYEQYF. CDR3 in DNA: TGCAGTGCTAGACCCCTTGACAGGGGTTTAACCTACGAGCAGTACTTC.

The J gene is TRBJ2-5, the V gene TRBV7-2, with TRBD2 identical over 7 bases. This CDR3 is built from 15 residues. The ends lost 4 bases at V and 5 bases at J; junction bases unmatched: 10. Germline V lookup: CDR1 SGHTA, CDR2 FQGNSA. CDR3 protein: CASSSQAGMDETQYF. CDR3 coding DNA: TGTGCCAGCAGCTCCCAAGCGGGGATGGATGAGACCCAGTACTTC.

This clonotype was detected a few times. The rearrangement joins TRBV3-1 to TRBJ1-6, with unresolved D. V was trimmed by 2 bases and J by 5 bases, leaving 7 bases between them. The germline gives CDR1 LGHDT, CDR2 YNNKEL (reference sequence). The CDR3 extends over 14 amino acids. The DNA of the CDR3 is TGTGCCAGCAGCCAAACCGTTCATAATTCACCCCTCCACTTT. Translation: CASSQTVHNSPLHF.

Worth noting for this clonotype: A clone one base away is much larger, so this may be a read error. V is TRBV28 and J is TRBJ2-1; D call uncertain. In germline, CDR1 is MDHEN, CDR2 SYDVKM. This CDR3 is built from 11 residues. The CDR3 sequence is CAISLLREQFF. For the CDR3, the DNA is TGTGCCATCAGTTTGCTTCGGGAGCAGTTCTTC.

The chain links TRBV25-1 to TRBJ2-5; unclear D gene. This CDR3 is built from 14 residues. The germline V and J ends were trimmed by 1 base and 5 bases, with 11 bases remaining between them. The germline V gene has CDR1 MGHDK and CDR2 SYGVNS. CDR3 amino acids: CASSELGPQETQYF. The CDR3 DNA reads as TGTGCCAGCAGTGAATTAGGCCCGCAGGAGACCCAGTACTTC.

V usage is TRBV20-1 and J usage is TRBJ1-1, with D possibly being TRBD1 (6 bases). The germline CDR1 and CDR2 sequences are DFQATT and SNEGSKA (reference sequence). CDR3 length: 15 residues. V was clipped by 5 bases and J by 0 bases, with 16 bases between them. As DNA, the CDR3 is TGCAGTGCTTCCCCGACAGGCTACATGAACACTGAAGCTTTCTTT. Protein: CSASPTGYMNTEAFF.